Detailed here is one T cell receptor beta chain. Its specificity is not known. This sample stems from a study of OX40 agonist ivuxolimab in advanced cancers. Across the study: Partial responses occurred in three patients (one hepatocellular carcinoma, two cutaneous melanoma). Findings and limits, study-wide: Clonal expansion was seen in CD4+ and CD8+ blood T cells by week 6 at 0.1 to 3.0 mg/kg.

The table came from immunoSEQ multiplex PCR; TCRdb's copy has only in-frame clones and leaves some out. The repertoire consists of 65,000 to 95,000 clones, with about 91% occurring once and the leading ten covering roughly 0.2%. The CDR3 has 12 residues. CDR1 and CDR2 (germline): SNHLY, FYNNEI. Trimming took 6 bases from V and 7 from J, leaving 10 bases between them. The chain couples TRBV2 to TRBJ1-5; tentative D call: TRBD1 (5 bases). The specimen was CD4+ or CD8+ T cells sorted from blood, collected in a trial of the OX40 agonist ivuxolimab. The sequence was obtained from an adult with an advanced solid tumor such as melanoma, head and neck, liver or kidney cancer. DNA for the CDR3: TGTGCCAGCAGGGGGGGATCGCAGCCCCAGCATTTT. It is translated as CASRGGSQPQHF.